This TCR beta chain was captured by sequencing in a study of cytomegalovirus exposure and HLA in healthy donors. CDR3 length: 16 amino acids. Trimming pared 3 bases from V and 2 bases from J, leaving 11 bases between. From germline, CDR1 is MDHEN and CDR2 SYDVKM. The assay was immunoSEQ multiplex PCR, and TCRdb's table has in-frame clones only and misses some. The profile covers roughly 300,000 clones, with approximately 90% appearing a single time and approximately 1.1% taken by the ten largest. The TCR originated in a woman younger than 45 in good health and CMV-seropositive. Material for sequencing was PBMCs. The chain has TRBV28 and TRBJ1-6; D not certain. The CDR3 DNA is TGTGCCAGCAGTTTGAATCCAGGAACCTATAATTCACCCCTCCACTTT. It encodes CASSLNPGTYNSPLHF.